This is a list of T cell receptor beta chains from one sample in a study of shared clonotypes between healthy human individuals. Generated by immunoSEQ multiplex PCR, the TCRdb table keeps only in-frame clones and is missing some. Of more than 2 million clones listed, 85% to 95% are singletons. Source material: naive CD4+ T cells sorted from blood. The source of these receptors is a man aged 18-30 years in good health. Each CDR3 is given with its conserved first and last residue. Fields, in order: clone size, D gene, J gene, V gene, CDR3 DNA, CDR3 protein. The D gene is left open where the match is weak. Not every row has a clone size; where given, it reads once, few, many or a size class.

>NA|TRBD2|TRBJ2-1|TRBV2
TGTGCCAGCAGTGACCGCTCGACTAGCGGGAGGGACAATGAGCAGTTCTTC
CASSDRSTSGRDNEQFF
>NA|NA|TRBJ2-5|TRBV6-5
TGTGCCAGCGCGGTTAGTAGACAAGAGACCCAGTACTTC
CASAVSRQETQYF
>once|NA|TRBJ1-1|TRBV7-6
TGTGCCAGCAGCTCCAGTGGGAACACTGAAGCTTTCTTT
CASSSSGNTEAFF
>NA|NA|TRBJ1-3|TRBV4-1
TGCGCCAGCAGCCTTGGGAGTATGGGGCCCTCTGGAAACACCATATATTTT
CASSLGSMGPSGNTIYF
>NA|NA|TRBJ1-6|TRBV6-5
TGTGCCAGCAGCCGTGCGGTTCGTTCACCCCTCCACTTT
CASSRAVRSPLHF
>NA|NA|TRBJ1-5|TRBV6-6
TGTGCCAGCAGTTATTCGGCATATAGCAATCAGCCCCAGCATTTT
CASSYSAYSNQPQHF
>NA|TRBD1|TRBJ2-7|TRBV30
TGTGCCTGGAGTGAGGGACAGGGATCCTTGAAGCAGTACTTC
CAWSEGQGSLKQYF
>NA|NA|TRBJ1-4|TRBV10-3
TGTGCCATCAGTGAACGGGACACGGCGAATGAAAAACTGTTTTTT
CAISERDTANEKLFF
>NA|TRBD2|TRBJ2-7|TRBV6-1
TGTGCCAGCAGTGGGCTCAAACTAGCGGGGGGAACTTACGAGCAGTACTTC
CASSGLKLAGGTYEQYF
>NA|NA|TRBJ1-1|TRBV5-1
TGCGCCAGCAGCTTGTTTCCCTTGACAAAGAACACTGAAGCTTTCTTT
CASSLFPLTKNTEAFF
>NA|NA|TRBJ1-2|TRBV6-1
TGTGCCAGCAGTGAATCCTGGGCTAACTATGGCTACACCTTC
CASSESWANYGYTF
>NA|TRBD2|TRBJ2-1|TRBV19
TGTGCCAGTAGGGCGCGGGGGAACAATGAGCAGTTCTTC
CASRARGNNEQFF
>NA|NA|TRBJ1-5|TRBV6-1
TGTGCCAGCAGTGGGACAGCTAGCAATCAGCCCCAGCATTTT
CASSGTASNQPQHF
>NA|NA|TRBJ1-3|TRBV18
TGTGCCAGCTCAGAGGTAGCAGGAAACACCATATATTTT
CASSEVAGNTIYF
>NA|TRBD1|TRBJ1-5|TRBV6-6
TGTGCCAGCAGCCTTACAGGGGTTCCCAATCAGCCCCAGCATTTT
CASSLTGVPNQPQHF
>NA|TRBD1|TRBJ1-4|TRBV19
TGTGCCAGTAGTGTAACAGGGGTTGAAACTAATGAAAAACTGTTTTTT
CASSVTGVETNEKLFF
>NA|NA|TRBJ2-5|TRBV5-4
TGTGCCAGCAGCATGGGGACTTCCCAAGAGACCCAGTACTTC
CASSMGTSQETQYF
>once|TRBD1|TRBJ2-2|TRBV2
TGTGCCAGCAGTGGGACAGGTGTCGGGGAGCTGTTTTTT
CASSGTGVGELFF
>many|NA|TRBJ1-4|TRBV7-9
TGTGCCAGCAGCTTATTGGGGCCAGTAACCAGTGAAAAACTGTTTTTT
CASSLLGPVTSEKLFF
>NA|NA|TRBJ1-1|TRBV30
TGTGCCTGGAGTGTAAGTTGGGCAGGAGCTGAAGCTTTCTTT
CAWSVSWAGAEAFF
>NA|NA|TRBJ1-5|TRBV28
TGTGCCAGCAGCCAAGGGACCCTCACTCAGCCCCAGCATTTT
CASSQGTLTQPQHF
>NA|NA|TRBJ2-7|TRBV2
TGTGCCAGCAGTGAGACAGTTATCAAGAGGTCCTACGAGCAGTACTTC
CASSETVIKRSYEQYF
>NA|NA|TRBJ1-5|TRBV6-6
TGTGCCAGCACGAGGGTAGAAAATCAGCCCCAGCATTTT
CASTRVENQPQHF
>NA|TRBD1|TRBJ1-4|TRBV30
TGTGCCTGGAGGGGTGGACAGGGGGGACCTTCTAATGAAAAACTGTTTTTT
CAWRGGQGGPSNEKLFF
>NA|TRBD2|TRBJ2-3|TRBV9
TGTGCCAGCAGCCGTACTAGCGGGGACCCCACAGATACGCAGTATTTT
CASSRTSGDPTDTQYF
>NA|TRBD1|TRBJ2-7|TRBV5-1
TGCGCCAGCAGCTCGACAGGGGGGCACGAGCAGTACTTC
CASSSTGGHEQYF
>NA|NA|TRBJ1-2|TRBV25-1
TGTGCCAGCAGTGAAGGAGGGGTCTCATACTATGGCTACACCTTC
CASSEGGVSYYGYTF
>NA|NA|TRBJ1-2|TRBV11-2
TGTGCCAGCAGCCCCCGGGAGGGGCAGGGAGGGTACACCTTC
CASSPREGQGGYTF
>NA|NA|TRBJ2-2|TRBV30
TGTGCCTGGGCCCTAATTTACACCGGGGAGCTGTTTTTT
CAWALIYTGELFF
>NA|NA|TRBJ2-2|TRBV4-2
TGTGCCAGCAGCCAAGATCTTGACACCGGGGAGCTGTTTTTT
CASSQDLDTGELFF
>once|NA|TRBJ1-6|TRBV6-4
TGTGCCAGCAGGAAGGGTGACCCCGATTCACCCCTCCACTTT
CASRKGDPDSPLHF
>NA|NA|TRBJ1-5|TRBV5-1
TGCGCCAGCAGACGAGAGGGGAGTAATCAGCCCCAGCATTTT
CASRREGSNQPQHF
>NA|NA|TRBJ1-5|TRBV15
TGTGCCACCAGCGGGGGTCAGGGGATTCAGCCCCAGCATTTT
CATSGGQGIQPQHF
>many|TRBD2|TRBJ2-2|TRBV18
TGTGCCAGCTCACCCTTTAGCGGGAGAAATACCGGGGAGCTGTTTTTT
CASSPFSGRNTGELFF
>NA|NA|TRBJ1-1|TRBV11-2
TGTGCCAGCAGCTTAGGAGTGAACACTGAAGCTTTCTTT
CASSLGVNTEAFF
>NA|NA|TRBJ2-6|TRBV10-3
TGTGCCATCAGTGAACAAGGTACTTCTGGGGCCAACGTCCTGACTTTC
CAISEQGTSGANVLTF
>once|NA|TRBJ1-2|TRBV19
TGTGCCAGTAGAACAGACAGCCTCCTAATCCCCGGCTACACCTTC
CASRTDSLLIPGYTF
>NA|NA|TRBJ1-1|TRBV2
TGTGCCAGCAGAGAAGGATTTGAAGCTTTCTTT
CASREGFEAFF